This T cell receptor beta chain comes out of a study of blood T cell repertoires in COVID-19. Repertoires were generated with immunoSEQ multiplex PCR, while TCRdb's copy carries only in-frame clones and drops some. This table holds about 200,000 clones, around 75% found once. The germline CDR1 and CDR2 sequences are ENHRY and SYGVKD. The CDR3 contains 15 residues. Trimming stripped 0 bases from V and 5 bases from J, with 11 bases between. This receptor was identified in a middle-aged woman with COVID-19, enrolled during active disease. The sequenced sample consisted of peripheral blood. V gene TRBV10-3 combines with J gene TRBJ2-1; D is ambiguous. The CDR3 is CAISESTTVDNEQFF. The CDR3 nucleotides are TGTGCCATCAGTGAGTCGACAACAGTAGACAATGAGCAGTTCTTC.